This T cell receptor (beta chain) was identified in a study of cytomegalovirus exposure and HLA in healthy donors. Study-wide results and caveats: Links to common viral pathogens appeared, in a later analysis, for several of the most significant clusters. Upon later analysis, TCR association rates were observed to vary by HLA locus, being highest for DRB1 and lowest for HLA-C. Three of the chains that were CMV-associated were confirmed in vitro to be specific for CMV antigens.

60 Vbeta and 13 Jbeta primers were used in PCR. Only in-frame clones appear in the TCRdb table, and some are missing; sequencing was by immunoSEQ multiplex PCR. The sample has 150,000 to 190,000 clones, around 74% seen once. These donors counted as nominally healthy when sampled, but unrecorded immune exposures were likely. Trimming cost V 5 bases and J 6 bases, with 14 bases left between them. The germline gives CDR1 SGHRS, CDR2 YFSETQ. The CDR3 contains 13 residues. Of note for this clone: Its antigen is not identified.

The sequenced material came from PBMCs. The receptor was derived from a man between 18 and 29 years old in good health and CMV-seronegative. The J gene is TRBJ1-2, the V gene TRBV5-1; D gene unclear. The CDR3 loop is CASSPLTGHGYTF. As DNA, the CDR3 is TGCGCCAGCAGTCCGTTAACTGGGCATGGCTACACCTTC.